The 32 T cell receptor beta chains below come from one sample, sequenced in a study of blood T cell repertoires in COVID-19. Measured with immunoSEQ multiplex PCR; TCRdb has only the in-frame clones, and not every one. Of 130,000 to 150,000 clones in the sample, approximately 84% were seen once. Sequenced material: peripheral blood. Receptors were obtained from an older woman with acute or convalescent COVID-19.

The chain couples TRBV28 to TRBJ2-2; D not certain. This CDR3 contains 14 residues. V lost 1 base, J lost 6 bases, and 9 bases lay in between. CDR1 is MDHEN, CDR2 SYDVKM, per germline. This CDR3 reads CASSLSTPAGELFF. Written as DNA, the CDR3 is TGTGCCAGCAGTTTATCGACACCGGCCGGGGAGCTGTTTTTT. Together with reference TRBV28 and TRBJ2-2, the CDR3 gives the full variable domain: DVKVTQSSRYLVKRTGEKVFLECVQDMDHENMFWYRQDPGLGLRLIYFSYDVKMKEKGDIPEGYSVSREKKERFSLILESASTNQTSMYLCASSLSTPAGELFFGEGSRLTVL.

The CDR3 DNA is TGTGCCAGCAGAAATCACAGGCCGGGTCCCCCCAATGAGCAGTTCTTC. It yields the protein CASRNHRPGPPNEQFF. The J gene is TRBJ2-1, the V gene TRBV28, with D possibly matching TRBD1 (5 bases). Trimming stripped 6 bases from V and 6 bases from J, with 21 bases between. CDR1 and CDR2 (germline): MDHEN, SYDVKM. The CDR3 is 16 residues long.

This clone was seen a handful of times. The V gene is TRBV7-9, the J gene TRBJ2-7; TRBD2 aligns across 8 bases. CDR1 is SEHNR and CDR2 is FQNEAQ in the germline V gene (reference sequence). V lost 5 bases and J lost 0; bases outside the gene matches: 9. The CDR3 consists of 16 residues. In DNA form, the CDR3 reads TGTGCCAGCAGCCCTCGCGGCGGGAGGCTCTCCTACGAGCAGTACTTC. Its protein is CASSPRGGRLSYEQYF.

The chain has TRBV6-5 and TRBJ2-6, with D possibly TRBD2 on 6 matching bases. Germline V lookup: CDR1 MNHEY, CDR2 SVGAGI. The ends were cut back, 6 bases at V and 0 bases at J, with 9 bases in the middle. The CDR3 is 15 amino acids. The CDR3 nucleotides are TGTGCCAGCAGCTCCGGGGGCTCTGGGGCCAACGTCCTGACTTTC. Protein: CASSSGGSGANVLTF.

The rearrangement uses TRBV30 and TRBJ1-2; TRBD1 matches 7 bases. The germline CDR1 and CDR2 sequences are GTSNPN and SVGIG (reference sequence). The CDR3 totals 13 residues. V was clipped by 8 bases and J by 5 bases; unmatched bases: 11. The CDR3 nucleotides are TGTGCCAGAAGAGACAGGGTCGAGTATGGCTACACCTTC. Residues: CARRDRVEYGYTF.

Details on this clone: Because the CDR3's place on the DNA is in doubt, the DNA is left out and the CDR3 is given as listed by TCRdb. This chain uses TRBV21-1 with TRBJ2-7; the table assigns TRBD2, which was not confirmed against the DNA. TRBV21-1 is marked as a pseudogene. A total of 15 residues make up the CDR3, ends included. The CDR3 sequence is CASSTSTSGYYEQYF.

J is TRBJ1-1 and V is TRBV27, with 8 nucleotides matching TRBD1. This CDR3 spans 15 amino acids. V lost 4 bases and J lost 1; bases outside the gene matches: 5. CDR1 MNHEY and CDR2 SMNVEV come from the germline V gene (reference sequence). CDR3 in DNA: TGTGCCAGCAGTTGGGGGACAGGTTCGAACACTGAAGCTTTCTTT. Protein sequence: CASSWGTGSNTEAFF.

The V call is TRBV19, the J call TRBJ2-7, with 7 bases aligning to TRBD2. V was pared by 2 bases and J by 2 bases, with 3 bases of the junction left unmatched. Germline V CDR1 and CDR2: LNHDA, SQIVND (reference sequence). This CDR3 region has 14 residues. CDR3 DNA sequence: TGTGCCAGTAGTATACAAGGACTAGCCTACGAGCAGTACTTC. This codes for CASSIQGLAYEQYF.

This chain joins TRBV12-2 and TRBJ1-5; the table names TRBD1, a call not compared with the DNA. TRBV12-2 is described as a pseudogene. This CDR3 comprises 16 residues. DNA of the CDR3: TGTGCAAGTCGACAAAGTCGGGACAGCACCAATCAGCCCCAGCATTTT. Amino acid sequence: CASRQSRDSTNQPQHF.

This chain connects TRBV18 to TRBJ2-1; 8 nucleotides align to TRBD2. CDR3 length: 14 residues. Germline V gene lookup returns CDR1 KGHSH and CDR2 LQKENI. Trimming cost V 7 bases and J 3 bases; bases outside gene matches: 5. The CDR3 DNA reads TGTGCCAGCTGGACTAGCTTCGACTACAATGAGCAGTTCTTC. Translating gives CASWTSFDYNEQFF.

CDR3 region: CASKRTERDEQFF. The CDR3 DNA reads TGTGCCAGCAAGAGGACAGAGAGGGATGAGCAGTTCTTC. J is TRBJ2-1 and V is TRBV2, with a weak D call TRBD1 (6 bases). CDR3 length: 13 amino acids. Germline loops: CDR1 SNHLY, CDR2 FYNNEI. Trimming pared 7 bases from V and 8 bases from J, leaving 15 bases between.

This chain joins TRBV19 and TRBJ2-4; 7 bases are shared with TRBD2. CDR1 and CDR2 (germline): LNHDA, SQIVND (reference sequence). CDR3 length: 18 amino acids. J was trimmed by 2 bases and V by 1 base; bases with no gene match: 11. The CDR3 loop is CASSIVHSSGITKNIQYF. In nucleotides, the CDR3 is TGTGCCAGTAGTATAGTCCACTCCAGCGGGATTACCAAAAACATTCAGTACTTC.

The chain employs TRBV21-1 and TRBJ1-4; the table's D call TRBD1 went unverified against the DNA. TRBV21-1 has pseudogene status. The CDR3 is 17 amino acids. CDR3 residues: CASSKSDHRGRREKLFF. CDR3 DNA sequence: TGTGCCAGCAGCAAAAGCGACCACAGGGGGCGGAGGGAAAAACTGTTTTTT.

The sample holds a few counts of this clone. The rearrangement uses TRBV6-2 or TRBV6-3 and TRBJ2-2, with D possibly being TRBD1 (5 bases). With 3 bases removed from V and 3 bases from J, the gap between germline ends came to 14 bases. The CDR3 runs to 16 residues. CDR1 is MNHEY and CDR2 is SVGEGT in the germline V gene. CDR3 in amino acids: CASSYVGARYTGELFF. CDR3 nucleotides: TGTGCCAGCAGTTATGTAGGGGCGCGGTACACCGGGGAGCTGTTTTTT.

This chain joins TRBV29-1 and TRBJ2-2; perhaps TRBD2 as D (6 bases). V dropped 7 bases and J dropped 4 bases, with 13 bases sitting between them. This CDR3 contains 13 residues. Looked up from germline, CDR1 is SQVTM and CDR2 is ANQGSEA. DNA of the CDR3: TGCAGCGCGGGACTCTCTGGCACCGGGGAGCTGTTTTTT. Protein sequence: CSAGLSGTGELFF.

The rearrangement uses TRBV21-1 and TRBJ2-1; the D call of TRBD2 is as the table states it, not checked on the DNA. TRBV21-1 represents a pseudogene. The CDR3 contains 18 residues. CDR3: CASSKNGISKLRRCGQFF. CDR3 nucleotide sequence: TGTGCCAGCAGCAAAAACGGGATAAGTAAGCTGAGGCGGTGCGGACAGTTCTTC.

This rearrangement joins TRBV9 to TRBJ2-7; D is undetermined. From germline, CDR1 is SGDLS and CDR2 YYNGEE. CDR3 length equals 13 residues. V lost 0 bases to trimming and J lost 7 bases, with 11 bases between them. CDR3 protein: CASSVESFGEQYF. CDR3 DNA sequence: TGTGCCAGCAGCGTAGAGAGTTTCGGGGAGCAGTACTTC. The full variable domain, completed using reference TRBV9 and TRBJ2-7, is DSGVTQTPKHLITATGQRVTLRCSPRSGDLSVYWYQQSLDQGLQFLIQYYNGEERAKGNILERFSAQQFPDLHSELNLSSLELGDSALYFCASSVESFGEQYFGPGTRLTVT.

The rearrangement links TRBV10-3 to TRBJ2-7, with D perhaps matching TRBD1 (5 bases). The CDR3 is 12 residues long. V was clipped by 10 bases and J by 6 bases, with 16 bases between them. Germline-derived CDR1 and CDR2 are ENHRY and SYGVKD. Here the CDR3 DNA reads TGTGCCAGGACAACCCTTGAAGGCGAGCAGTACTTC. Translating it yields CARTTLEGEQYF.

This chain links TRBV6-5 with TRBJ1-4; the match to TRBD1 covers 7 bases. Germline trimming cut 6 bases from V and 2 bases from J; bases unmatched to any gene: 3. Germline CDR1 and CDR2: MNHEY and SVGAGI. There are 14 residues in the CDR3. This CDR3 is CASSKQGTNEKLFF. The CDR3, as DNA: TGTGCCAGCAGCAAACAGGGGACTAATGAAAAACTGTTTTTT.

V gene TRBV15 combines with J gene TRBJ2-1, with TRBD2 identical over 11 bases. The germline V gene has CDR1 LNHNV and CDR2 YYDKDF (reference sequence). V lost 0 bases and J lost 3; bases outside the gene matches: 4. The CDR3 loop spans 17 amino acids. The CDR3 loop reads CATSRDQGLAGYNEQFF. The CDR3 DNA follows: TGTGCCACCAGCAGAGATCAAGGACTAGCGGGCTACAATGAGCAGTTCTTC.

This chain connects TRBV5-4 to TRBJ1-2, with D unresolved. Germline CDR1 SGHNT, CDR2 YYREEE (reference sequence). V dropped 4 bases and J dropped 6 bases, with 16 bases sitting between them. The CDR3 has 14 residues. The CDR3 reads CASSTVGVRDGYTF. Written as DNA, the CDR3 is TGTGCCAGCAGCACCGTTGGTGTTCGGGATGGCTACACCTTC.

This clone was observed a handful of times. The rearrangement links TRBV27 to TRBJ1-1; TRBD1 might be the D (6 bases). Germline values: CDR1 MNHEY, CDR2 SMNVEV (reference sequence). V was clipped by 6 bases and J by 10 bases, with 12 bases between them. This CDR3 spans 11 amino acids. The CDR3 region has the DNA TGTGCCAGCAGCCGCGGGGGGCGAGCTTTCTTT. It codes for CASSRGGRAFF.

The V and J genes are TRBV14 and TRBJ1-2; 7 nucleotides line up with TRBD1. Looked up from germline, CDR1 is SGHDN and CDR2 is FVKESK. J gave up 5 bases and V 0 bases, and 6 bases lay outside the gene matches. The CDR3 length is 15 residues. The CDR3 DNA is TGTGCCAGCAGCCAAGATAGGGGACAGCGGTATGGCTACACCTTC. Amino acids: CASSQDRGQRYGYTF.

Here the CDR3 DNA reads TGCGCCAGCAGCTTGGAAACTAGACCAGGCGGGTTCTTC. Encoded protein: CASSLETRPGGFF. This sequence joins TRBV5-1 and TRBJ2-1; TRBD2 is a possible D gene (5 bases). CDR3 length: 13 amino acids. The V end was cut by 0 bases, the J end by 15 bases, with 16 bases between. The germline V gene has CDR1 SGHRS and CDR2 YFSETQ.

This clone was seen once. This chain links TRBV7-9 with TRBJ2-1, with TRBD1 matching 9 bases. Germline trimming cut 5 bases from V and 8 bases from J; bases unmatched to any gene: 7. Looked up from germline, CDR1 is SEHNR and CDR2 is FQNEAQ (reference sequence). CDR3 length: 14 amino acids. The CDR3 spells CASSLQGAVDEQFF. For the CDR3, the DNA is TGTGCCAGCAGCCTACAGGGGGCTGTGGATGAGCAGTTCTTC.

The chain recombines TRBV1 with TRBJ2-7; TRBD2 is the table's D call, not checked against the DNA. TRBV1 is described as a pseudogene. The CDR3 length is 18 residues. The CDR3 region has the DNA TGCACCAGCAGCCAAGAGTCGCGGGAGGGCCATAACTCCTACGAGCAGTACTTC. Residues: CTSSQESREGHNSYEQYF.

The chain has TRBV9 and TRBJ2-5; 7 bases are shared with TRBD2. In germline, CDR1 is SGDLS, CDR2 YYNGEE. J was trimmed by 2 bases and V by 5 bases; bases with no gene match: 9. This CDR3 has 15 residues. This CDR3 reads CASSGGSLGQETQYF. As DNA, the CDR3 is TGTGCCAGCAGTGGCGGGAGTCTGGGTCAAGAGACCCAGTACTTC.

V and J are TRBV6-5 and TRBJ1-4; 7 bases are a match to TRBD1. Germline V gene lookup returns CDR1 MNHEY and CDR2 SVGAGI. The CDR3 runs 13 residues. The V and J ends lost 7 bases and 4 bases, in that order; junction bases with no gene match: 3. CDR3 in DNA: TGTGCCAGCACCGGGACAGTTAATGAAAAACTGTTTTTT. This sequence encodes CASTGTVNEKLFF.

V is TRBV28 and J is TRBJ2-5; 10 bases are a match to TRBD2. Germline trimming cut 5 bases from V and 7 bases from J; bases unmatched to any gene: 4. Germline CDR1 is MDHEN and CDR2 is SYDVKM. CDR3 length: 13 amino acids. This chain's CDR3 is CASSGGLARTQYF. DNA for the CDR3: TGTGCCAGCAGTGGGGGACTAGCGAGGACCCAGTACTTC. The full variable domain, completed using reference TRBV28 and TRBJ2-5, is DVKVTQSSRYLVKRTGEKVFLECVQDMDHENMFWYRQDPGLGLRLIYFSYDVKMKEKGDIPEGYSVSREKKERFSLILESASTNQTSMYLCASSGGLARTQYFGPGTRLLVL.

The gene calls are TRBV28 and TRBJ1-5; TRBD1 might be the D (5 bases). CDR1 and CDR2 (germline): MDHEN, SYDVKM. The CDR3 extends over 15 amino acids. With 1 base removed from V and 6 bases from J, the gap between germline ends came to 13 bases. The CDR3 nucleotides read TGTGCCAGCAGTTTATCCCAGGGATTGGGTCAGCCCCAGCATTTT. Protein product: CASSLSQGLGQPQHF.

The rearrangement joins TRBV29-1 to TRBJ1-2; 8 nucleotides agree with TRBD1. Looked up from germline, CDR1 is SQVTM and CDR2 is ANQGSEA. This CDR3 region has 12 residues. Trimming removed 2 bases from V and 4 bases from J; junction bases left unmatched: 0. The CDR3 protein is CSVETGGYGYTF. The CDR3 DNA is TGCAGCGTTGAAACAGGGGGCTATGGCTACACCTTC.

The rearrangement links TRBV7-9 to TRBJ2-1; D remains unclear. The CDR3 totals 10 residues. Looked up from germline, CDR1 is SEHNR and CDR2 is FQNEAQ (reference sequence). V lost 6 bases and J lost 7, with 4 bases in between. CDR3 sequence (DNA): TGTGCCAGCAGTCAAAATGAGCAGTTCTTC. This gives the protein CASSQNEQFF.